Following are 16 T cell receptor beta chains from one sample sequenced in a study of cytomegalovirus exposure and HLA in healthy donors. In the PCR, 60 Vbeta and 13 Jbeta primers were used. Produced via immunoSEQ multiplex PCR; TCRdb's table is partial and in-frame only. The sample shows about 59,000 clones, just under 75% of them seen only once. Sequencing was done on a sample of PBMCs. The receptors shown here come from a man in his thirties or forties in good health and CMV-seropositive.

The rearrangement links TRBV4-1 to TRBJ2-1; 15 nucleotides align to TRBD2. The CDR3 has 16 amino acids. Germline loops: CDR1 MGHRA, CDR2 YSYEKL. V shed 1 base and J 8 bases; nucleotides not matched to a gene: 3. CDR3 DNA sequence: TGCGCCAGCAGCCAAGGGTGGACTAGCGGGGGGGATGAGCAGTTCTTC. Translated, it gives CASSQGWTSGGDEQFF.

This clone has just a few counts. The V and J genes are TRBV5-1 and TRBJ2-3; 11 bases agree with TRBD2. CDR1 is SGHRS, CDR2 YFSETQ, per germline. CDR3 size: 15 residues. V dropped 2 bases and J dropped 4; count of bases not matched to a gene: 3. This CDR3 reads CASSLLAGGPDTQYF. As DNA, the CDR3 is TGCGCCAGCAGCTTATTAGCGGGGGGGCCAGATACGCAGTATTTT. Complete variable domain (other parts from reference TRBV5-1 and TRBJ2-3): KAGVTQTPRYLIKTRGQQVTLSCSPISGHRSVSWYQQTPGQGLQFLFEYFSETQRNKGNFPGRFSGRQFSNSRSEMNVSTLELGDSALYLCASSLLAGGPDTQYFGPGTRLTVL.

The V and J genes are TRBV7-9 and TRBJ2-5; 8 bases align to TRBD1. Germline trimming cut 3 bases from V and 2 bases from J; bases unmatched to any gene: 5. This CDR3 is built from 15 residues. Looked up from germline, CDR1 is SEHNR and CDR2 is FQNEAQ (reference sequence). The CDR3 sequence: CASSLGQVTQETQYF. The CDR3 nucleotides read TGTGCCAGCAGCTTGGGACAGGTGACTCAAGAGACCCAGTACTTC. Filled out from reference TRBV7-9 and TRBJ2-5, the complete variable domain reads DTGVSQNPRHKITKRGQNVTFRCDPISEHNRLYWYRQTLGQGPEFLTYFQNEAQLEKSRLLSDRFSAERPKGSFSTLEIQRTEQGDSAMYLCASSLGQVTQETQYFGPGTRLLVL.

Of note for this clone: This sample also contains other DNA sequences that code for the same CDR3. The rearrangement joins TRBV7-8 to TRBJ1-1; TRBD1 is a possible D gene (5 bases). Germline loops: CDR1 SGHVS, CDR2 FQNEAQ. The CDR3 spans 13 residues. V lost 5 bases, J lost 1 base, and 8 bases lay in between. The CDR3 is CASSLDRNTEAFF. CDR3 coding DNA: TGTGCCAGCAGCCTTGACAGGAACACTGAAGCTTTCTTT.

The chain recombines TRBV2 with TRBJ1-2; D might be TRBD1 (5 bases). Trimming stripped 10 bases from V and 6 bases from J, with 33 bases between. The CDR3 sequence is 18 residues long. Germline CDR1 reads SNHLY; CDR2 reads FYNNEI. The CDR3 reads CAIIVRGALSLGIDGYTF. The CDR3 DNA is TGTGCCATCATTGTCCGCGGGGCCCTTTCATTAGGTATTGATGGCTACACCTTC.

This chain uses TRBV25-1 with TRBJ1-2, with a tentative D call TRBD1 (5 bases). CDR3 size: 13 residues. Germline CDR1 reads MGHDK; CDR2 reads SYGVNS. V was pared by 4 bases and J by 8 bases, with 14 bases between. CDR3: CASSVRWGEGYTF. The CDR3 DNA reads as TGTGCCAGCAGTGTGCGATGGGGGGAAGGCTACACCTTC.

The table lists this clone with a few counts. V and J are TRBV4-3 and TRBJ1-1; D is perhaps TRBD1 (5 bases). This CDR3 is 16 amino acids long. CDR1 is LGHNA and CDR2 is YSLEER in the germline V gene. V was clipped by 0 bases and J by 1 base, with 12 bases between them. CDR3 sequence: CASSQDRRGTNTEAFF. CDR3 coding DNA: TGCGCCAGCAGCCAAGATCGGCGGGGGACGAACACTGAAGCTTTCTTT.

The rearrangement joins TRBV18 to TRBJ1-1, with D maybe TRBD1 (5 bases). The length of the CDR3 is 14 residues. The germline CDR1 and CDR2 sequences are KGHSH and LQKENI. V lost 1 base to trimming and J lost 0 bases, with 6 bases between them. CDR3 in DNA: TGTGCCAGCTCACCACAGGGGTTGAACACTGAAGCTTTCTTT. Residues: CASSPQGLNTEAFF.

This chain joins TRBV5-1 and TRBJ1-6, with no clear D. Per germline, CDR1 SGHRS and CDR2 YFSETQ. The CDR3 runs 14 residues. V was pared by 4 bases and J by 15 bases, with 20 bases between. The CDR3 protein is CASSREETIGLLHF. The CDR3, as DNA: TGCGCCAGCAGCAGAGAGGAGACAATAGGACTCCTCCACTTT.

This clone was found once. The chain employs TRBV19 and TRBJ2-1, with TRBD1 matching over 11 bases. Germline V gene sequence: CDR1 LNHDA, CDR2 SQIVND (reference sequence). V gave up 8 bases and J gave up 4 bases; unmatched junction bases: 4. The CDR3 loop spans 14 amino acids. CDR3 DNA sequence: TGTGCCAGTTTGGACAGGGGGCGGTACAATGAGCAGTTCTTC. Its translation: CASLDRGRYNEQFF.

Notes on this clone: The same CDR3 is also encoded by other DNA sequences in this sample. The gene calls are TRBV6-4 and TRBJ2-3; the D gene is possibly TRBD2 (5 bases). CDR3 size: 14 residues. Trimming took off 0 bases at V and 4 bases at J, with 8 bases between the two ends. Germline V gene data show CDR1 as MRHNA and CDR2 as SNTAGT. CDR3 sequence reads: CASSDSTGADTQYF. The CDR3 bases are TGTGCCAGCAGTGACTCGACCGGGGCAGATACGCAGTATTTT.

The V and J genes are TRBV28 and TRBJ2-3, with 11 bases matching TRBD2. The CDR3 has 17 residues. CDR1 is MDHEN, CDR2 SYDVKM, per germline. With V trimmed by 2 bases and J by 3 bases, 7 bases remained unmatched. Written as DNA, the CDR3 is TGTGCCAGCAGTTTAAGTCTAGCGGGGGGAGGGACAGATACGCAGTATTTT. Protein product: CASSLSLAGGGTDTQYF.

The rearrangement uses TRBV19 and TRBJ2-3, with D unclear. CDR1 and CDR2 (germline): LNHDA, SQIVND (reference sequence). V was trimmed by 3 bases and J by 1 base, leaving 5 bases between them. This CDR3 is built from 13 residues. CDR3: CASSIPGTDTQYF. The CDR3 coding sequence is TGTGCCAGTAGTATTCCAGGCACAGATACGCAGTATTTT.

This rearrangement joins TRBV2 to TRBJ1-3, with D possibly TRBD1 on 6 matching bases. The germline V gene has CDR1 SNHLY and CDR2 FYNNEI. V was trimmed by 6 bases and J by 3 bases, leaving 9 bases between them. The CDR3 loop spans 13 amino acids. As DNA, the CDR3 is TGTGCCAGCAGGGGGGCTGGTGGAAACACCATATATTTT. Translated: CASRGAGGNTIYF.

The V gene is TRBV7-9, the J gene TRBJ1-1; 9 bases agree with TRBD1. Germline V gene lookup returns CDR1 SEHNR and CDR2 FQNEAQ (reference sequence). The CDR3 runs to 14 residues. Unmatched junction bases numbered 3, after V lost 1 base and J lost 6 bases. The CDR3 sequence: CASSLGGTGSEAFF. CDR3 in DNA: TGTGCCAGCAGCTTAGGGGGGACAGGGTCTGAAGCTTTCTTT.

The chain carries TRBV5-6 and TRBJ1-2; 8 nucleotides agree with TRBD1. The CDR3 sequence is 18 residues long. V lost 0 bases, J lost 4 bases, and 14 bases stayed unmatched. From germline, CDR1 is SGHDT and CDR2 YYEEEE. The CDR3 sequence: CASSLEDNVGQGFYGYTF. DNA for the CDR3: TGTGCCAGCAGCTTGGAAGACAACGTCGGACAGGGCTTCTATGGCTACACCTTC.